The source of this TCR beta chain is a study of graft-versus-host responses after intestinal transplantation. As for this clone: As yet, its antigen is unknown.

The assay was immunoSEQ multiplex PCR, and TCRdb's table has in-frame clones only and misses some. The sample includes roughly 70,000 clones, nearly 85% of them seen just once. The sequencing used unstimulated CD4+ T cells sorted from spleen or lymph node cells, collected before transplant. The TCR was taken from a human donor who was the organ donor for an intestinal transplant.

CDR3 amino acids: CASSLGTGGRNEQYV. The CDR3 region has the DNA TGCGCCAGCAGCTTGGGGACAGGGGGCAGGAACGAGCAGTACGTC. The chain joins TRBV5-1 to TRBJ2-7; TRBD1 matches 11 bases. There are 15 residues in the CDR3. Per the germline V gene, CDR1 is SGHRS and CDR2 is YFSETQ. V lost 0 bases, J lost 5 bases, and 4 bases stayed unmatched.